The 8 T cell receptor beta chains reported below all come from one sample, sequenced in a study of T cells in Graves' hyperthyroidism and ophthalmopathy. The source material, RNA transcripts, was used to amplify TCR beta CDR3 regions. Using the HTBI primer set, a first-round RT-PCR was run on the TCR CDR3. TCRdb re-analysed the multiplex PCR reads in MiXCR, keeping a single row per CDR3 protein. The data hold fewer than 350,000 distinct CDR3 sequences, with roughly 18% observed a single time. The sample taken for sequencing was blood. These receptors originate from a woman between 35 and 50 years old with Graves' ophthalmopathy.

The V gene is TRBV20-1, the J gene TRBJ2-2, with D hard to call. Trimming stripped 1 base from V and 7 bases from J, with 7 bases between. Per germline, CDR1 DFQATT and CDR2 SNEGSKA (reference sequence). The CDR3 covers 12 residues. The CDR3 reads CSARVTVGELFF. CDR3 nucleotides: TGCAGTGCTAGAGTGACGGTCGGGGAGCTGTTTTTT.

This clonotype came up a few times. V gene TRBV12-3 or TRBV12-4 combines with J gene TRBJ2-7; 10 positions agree with TRBD2. The CDR3 is made up of 16 amino acids. The trim removed 0 bases at V and 7 bases at J, leaving 9 bases unmatched. CDR3 protein: CASSLAVLAGVGEQYF. The CDR3 coding sequence is TGTGCCAGCAGTTTAGCGGTCCTAGCGGGAGTGGGGGAGCAGTACTTC.

This clonotype was seen repeatedly, ten times or more. V and J are TRBV28 and TRBJ2-5; D is perhaps TRBD2 (5 bases). Trimming left V 5 bases short and J 1 base short, with 26 bases between. This CDR3 spans 19 amino acids. Germline loops: CDR1 MDHEN, CDR2 SYDVKM. CDR3 amino acids: CASSPNPWTQPDLQETQYF. CDR3 DNA sequence: TGTGCCAGCAGTCCGAATCCTTGGACTCAGCCAGACCTCCAAGAGACCCAGTACTTC.

In this sample, this clonotype turned up many times. Its ends do not fully match the called genes, so a read error is possible. The genes are TRBV5-1 and TRBJ2-7, with TRBD1 as a possible D gene (6 bases). This CDR3 has 13 residues. Germline V CDR1 and CDR2: SGHRS, YFSETQ. CDR3 sequence (DNA): TGCGTCAGCAGCTTCGGACAGACCTACGAGCAGTACTTC. It is translated as CVSSFGQTYEQYF.

This clonotype was recorded only once. V gene TRBV28 combines with J gene TRBJ1-4; no definite D call. V lost 6 bases, J lost 4 bases, and 9 bases lay in between. Germline-derived CDR1 and CDR2 are MDHEN and SYDVKM. This CDR3 region has 13 residues. The CDR3 DNA is TGTGCCAGCAGACGCACGCGTAATGAAAAACTGTTTTTT. This translates into CASRRTRNEKLFF.

This chain uses TRBV28 with TRBJ2-4, with D unresolved. The CDR3 is 14 amino acids. The ends were cut back, 3 bases at V and 0 bases at J, with 6 bases in the middle. Germline V gene lookup returns CDR1 MDHEN and CDR2 SYDVKM. DNA of the CDR3: TGTGCCAGCAGTTTGGCGGAAGCCAAAAACATTCAGTACTTC. Protein product: CASSLAEAKNIQYF.

The chain links TRBV28 to TRBJ2-7; D gene ambiguous. V was clipped by 7 bases and J by 3 bases, with 10 bases between them. Germline CDR1 reads MDHEN; CDR2 reads SYDVKM. The length of the CDR3 is 12 residues. The CDR3 bases are TGTGCCAGCATCTCCTCGTACTACGAGCAGTACTTC. This sequence encodes CASISSYYEQYF.

This clonotype was seen ten or more times. The rearrangement joins TRBV6-2 or TRBV6-3 to TRBJ1-1, with no clear D. There are 15 residues in the CDR3. CDR1 MNHEY and CDR2 SVGEGT come from the germline V gene. V lost 0 bases, J lost 0 bases, and 8 bases lay in between. CDR3 loop: CASSYSKSMNTEAFF. The CDR3 DNA follows: TGTGCCAGCAGTTACTCGAAATCAATGAACACTGAAGCTTTCTTT.